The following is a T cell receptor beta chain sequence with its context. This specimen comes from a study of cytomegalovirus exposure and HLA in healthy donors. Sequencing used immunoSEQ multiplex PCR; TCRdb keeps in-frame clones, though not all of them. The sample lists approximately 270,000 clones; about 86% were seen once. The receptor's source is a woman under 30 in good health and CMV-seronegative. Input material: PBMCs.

The CDR3 DNA sequence: TGTGCCAGCAGTCTAGGGGGCGGCGAGCAGTACTTC. Amino acid sequence: CASSLGGGEQYF. The rearrangement uses TRBV6-6 and TRBJ2-7; TRBD1 agrees at 7 bases. V lost 5 bases to trimming and J lost 6 bases; unmatched junction nucleotides: 4. The CDR3 contains 12 residues. The germline gives CDR1 MNHNY, CDR2 SVGAGI (reference sequence).